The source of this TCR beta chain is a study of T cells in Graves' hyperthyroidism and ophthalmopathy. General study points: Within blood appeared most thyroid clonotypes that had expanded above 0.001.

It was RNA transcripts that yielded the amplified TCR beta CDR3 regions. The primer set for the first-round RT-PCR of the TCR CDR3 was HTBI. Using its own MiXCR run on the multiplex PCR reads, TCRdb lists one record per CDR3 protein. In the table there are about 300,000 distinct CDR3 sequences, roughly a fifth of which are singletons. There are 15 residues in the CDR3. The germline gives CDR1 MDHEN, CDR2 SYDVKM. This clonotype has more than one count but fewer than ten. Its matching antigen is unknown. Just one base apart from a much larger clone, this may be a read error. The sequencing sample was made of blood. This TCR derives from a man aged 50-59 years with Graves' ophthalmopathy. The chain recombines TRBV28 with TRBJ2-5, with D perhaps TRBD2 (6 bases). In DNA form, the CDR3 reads TGTGCCAGCAGTTGGAGGGAGGCCCCACAAGAGGCCCAGTACTTC. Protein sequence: CASSWREAPQEAQYF. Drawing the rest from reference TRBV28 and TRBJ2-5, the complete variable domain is DVKVTQSSRYLVKRTGEKVFLECVQDMDHENMFWYRQDPGLGLRLIYFSYDVKMKEKGDIPEGYSVSREKKERFSLILESASTNQTSMYLCASSWREAPQEAQYFGPGTRLLVL.